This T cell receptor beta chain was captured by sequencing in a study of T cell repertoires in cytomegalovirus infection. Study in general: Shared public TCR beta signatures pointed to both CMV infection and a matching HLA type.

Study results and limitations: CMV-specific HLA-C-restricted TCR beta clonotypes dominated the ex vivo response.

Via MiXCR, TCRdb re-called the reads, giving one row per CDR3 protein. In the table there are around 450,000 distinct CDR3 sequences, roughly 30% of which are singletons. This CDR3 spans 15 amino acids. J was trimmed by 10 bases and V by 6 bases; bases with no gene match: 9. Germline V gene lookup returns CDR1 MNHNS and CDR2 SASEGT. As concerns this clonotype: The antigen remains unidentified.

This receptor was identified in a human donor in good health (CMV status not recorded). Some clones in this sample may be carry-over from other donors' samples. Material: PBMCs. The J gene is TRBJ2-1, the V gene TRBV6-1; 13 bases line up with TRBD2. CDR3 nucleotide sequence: TGTGCCAGCAGGGTTACTAGCGGGGGGGTTATAGAGCAGTTCTTC. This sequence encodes CASRVTSGGVIEQFF.